Listed below are T cell receptor beta chains from one sample, sequenced in a study of shared clonotypes between healthy human individuals. TCRdb's copy holds only in-frame clones and misses some; the assay was immunoSEQ multiplex PCR. The sample shows 2 million to 2.5 million clones, under 95% of them seen only once. Material: naive CD8+ T cells from PBMCs. These receptors all come from a man between 18 and 29 years old in good health. Some clones in this sample may be carry-over from other donors' samples. CDR3s include the opening cysteine and the closing phenylalanine or tryptophan. The D gene is left open where the match is weak. Size values are once, few and many counts, or a class for expanded clones, and some rows have none.

D: .; size: .; J: TRBJ2-5; V: TRBV10-3; CDR3: CAISESRPETQYF; DNA: TGTGCCATCAGTGAGAGCCGGCCGGAGACCCAGTACTTC
D: .; size: .; J: TRBJ1-2; V: TRBV27; CDR3: CASSWRKQGLGTYGYTF; DNA: TGTGCCAGCAGTTGGAGGAAACAGGGTTTAGGGACATATGGCTACACCTTC
D: TRBD2; size: .; J: TRBJ2-1; V: TRBV29-1; CDR3: CSVEGRAGSYYNEQFF; DNA: TGCAGCGTTGAGGGTCGAGCGGGGAGTTACTACAATGAGCAGTTCTTC
D: .; size: .; J: TRBJ2-1; V: TRBV29-1; CDR3: CSVFGGSYNEQFF; DNA: TGCAGCGTCTTTGGCGGCTCCTACAATGAGCAGTTCTTC
D: .; size: .; J: TRBJ1-2; V: TRBV11-2; CDR3: CASSPSAGYGYTF; DNA: TGTGCCAGCAGCCCCTCGGCGGGGTATGGCTACACCTTC
D: .; size: .; J: TRBJ2-3; V: TRBV16; CDR3: CASSHIPSTDTQYF; DNA: TGTGCCAGCAGCCACATACCTTCCACAGATACGCAGTATTTT
D: .; size: .; J: TRBJ1-1; V: TRBV14; CDR3: CASPGRENARTEAFF; DNA: TGTGCCAGCCCCGGGAGAGAGAATGCCAGGACTGAAGCTTTCTTT
D: .; size: .; J: TRBJ2-2; V: TRBV28; CDR3: CASSFPDQELFF; DNA: TGTGCCAGCAGTTTCCCGGATCAGGAGCTGTTTTTT
D: .; size: .; J: TRBJ2-3; V: TRBV27; CDR3: CASSLYRTDTQYF; DNA: TGTGCCAGCAGTTTATACCGCACAGATACGCAGTATTTT
D: .; size: .; J: TRBJ2-7; V: TRBV29-1; CDR3: CSVEDGTKSYEQYF; DNA: TGCAGCGTTGAAGATGGGACAAAATCCTACGAGCAGTACTTC
D: .; size: .; J: TRBJ2-7; V: TRBV5-1; CDR3: CASRSQLGDEQYF; DNA: TGCGCCAGCAGAAGCCAGTTGGGGGACGAGCAGTACTTC
D: .; size: .; J: TRBJ1-2; V: TRBV7-3; CDR3: CASSLSGAGGYTF; DNA: TGTGCCAGCAGCTTAAGTGGGGCAGGGGGCTACACCTTC
D: .; size: .; J: TRBJ1-1; V: TRBV25-1; CDR3: CASSDGLRGGTEAFF; DNA: TGTGCCAGCAGTGACGGTTTGAGGGGCGGCACTGAAGCTTTCTTT
D: .; size: .; J: TRBJ1-5; V: TRBV10-3; CDR3: CAISESDGGRPQHF; DNA: TGTGCCATCAGTGAGTCGGACGGCGGACGGCCCCAGCATTTT
D: .; size: .; J: TRBJ1-3; V: TRBV10-2; CDR3: CASSDSWSGNTIYF; DNA: TGCGCCAGCAGTGATTCGTGGTCTGGAAACACCATATATTTT
D: .; size: once; J: TRBJ1-1; V: TRBV9; CDR3: CASSVGKGGGVQTEAFF; DNA: TGTGCCAGCAGCGTAGGTAAGGGGGGCGGAGTTCAGACTGAAGCTTTCTTT
D: .; size: .; J: TRBJ2-7; V: TRBV9; CDR3: CASSVGGLAYEQYF; DNA: TGTGCCAGCAGCGTAGGGGGTCTCGCCTACGAGCAGTACTTC
D: TRBD1; size: .; J: TRBJ2-7; V: TRBV4-1; CDR3: CASSPPPRQGLNEQYF; DNA: TGCGCCAGCAGCCCCCCCCCTCGACAGGGGCTAAACGAGCAGTACTTC
D: .; size: .; J: TRBJ1-1; V: TRBV13; CDR3: CASSPRGGIPEAFF; DNA: TGTGCCAGCAGCCCTCGGGGGGGGATCCCTGAAGCTTTCTTT
D: TRBD1; size: .; J: TRBJ2-7; V: TRBV25-1; CDR3: CASSGDRGTYEQYF; DNA: TGTGCCAGCAGTGGAGACAGGGGGACCTACGAGCAGTACTTC
D: TRBD2; size: .; J: TRBJ2-1; V: TRBV7-9; CDR3: CASSIITSGGNNEQFF; DNA: TGTGCCAGCAGCATCATTACTAGCGGGGGAAACAATGAGCAGTTCTTC
D: .; size: .; J: TRBJ2-5; V: TRBV2; CDR3: CASPRDTKQETQYF; DNA: TGTGCCAGCCCCCGGGACACGAAGCAAGAGACCCAGTACTTC
D: .; size: few; J: TRBJ1-1; V: TRBV5-1; CDR3: CASSLTRTMNTEAFF; DNA: TGCGCCAGCAGCTTGACACGGACTATGAACACTGAAGCTTTCTTT
D: .; size: .; J: TRBJ2-1; V: TRBV4-1; CDR3: CASSQADLWVGGHNEQFF; DNA: TGCGCCAGCAGCCAAGCGGACTTGTGGGTCGGAGGCCACAATGAGCAGTTCTTC
D: TRBD2; size: .; J: TRBJ2-4; V: TRBV10-3; CDR3: CAPCGRAVKNIQYF; DNA: TGTGCTCCCTGCGGGAGGGCCGTCAAAAACATTCAGTACTTC
D: TRBD2; size: once; J: TRBJ2-4; V: TRBV19; CDR3: CASSIGNLAAIAKNIQYF; DNA: TGTGCCAGTAGTATAGGGAACCTAGCGGCAATAGCCAAAAACATTCAGTACTTC
D: .; size: .; J: TRBJ1-5; V: TRBV6-1; CDR3: CASSEWSDSNQPQHF; DNA: TGTGCCAGCAGTGAATGGAGTGATAGCAATCAGCCCCAGCATTTT
D: TRBD2; size: .; J: TRBJ2-7; V: TRBV11-2; CDR3: CASSLGAGSPYEQYF; DNA: TGTGCCAGCAGCTTAGGAGCGGGATCACCCTACGAGCAGTACTTC
D: TRBD1; size: .; J: TRBJ2-7; V: TRBV9; CDR3: CASSVDGTVYEQYF; DNA: TGTGCCAGCAGCGTAGACGGGACAGTTTACGAGCAGTACTTC
D: .; size: .; J: TRBJ1-3; V: TRBV7-6; CDR3: CASSPATSGGNTIYF; DNA: TGTGCCAGCAGCCCCGCGACCTCGGGAGGAAACACCATATATTTT
D: .; size: .; J: TRBJ2-1; V: TRBV27; CDR3: CASSFGGTENEQFF; DNA: TGTGCCAGCAGTTTCGGGGGAACAGAGAATGAGCAGTTCTTC
D: .; size: .; J: TRBJ2-7; V: TRBV2; CDR3: CASRDSYEQYF; DNA: TGTGCCAGCAGGGACAGCTACGAGCAGTACTTC
D: .; size: .; J: TRBJ2-7; V: TRBV28; CDR3: CASSLMSGEQYF; DNA: TGTGCCAGCAGTTTAATGTCGGGCGAGCAGTACTTC
D: .; size: few; J: TRBJ1-1; V: TRBV7-9; CDR3: CASSPRTEAFF; DNA: TGTGCCAGCAGTCCCAGGACTGAAGCTTTCTTT
D: TRBD2; size: .; J: TRBJ2-7; V: TRBV6-1; CDR3: CASSEGGRAYEQYF; DNA: TGTGCCAGCAGTGAAGGCGGGAGGGCCTACGAGCAGTACTTC
D: TRBD1; size: .; J: TRBJ1-1; V: TRBV4-3; CDR3: CASSQGTGSGTEAFF; DNA: TGCGCCAGCAGCCAAGGGACAGGGTCGGGGACTGAAGCTTTCTTT
D: .; size: .; J: TRBJ2-3; V: TRBV9; CDR3: CASSDLRDTQYF; DNA: TGTGCCAGCAGCGACTTGAGAGATACGCAGTATTTT
D: .; size: .; J: TRBJ2-1; V: TRBV6-5; CDR3: CASKLGWSHNEQFF; DNA: TGTGCCAGCAAACTAGGATGGAGTCACAATGAGCAGTTCTTC
D: .; size: .; J: TRBJ1-1; V: TRBV27; CDR3: CASSYIGSGTEAFF; DNA: TGTGCCAGCAGTTACATAGGGTCAGGCACTGAAGCTTTCTTT
D: .; size: .; J: TRBJ2-1; V: TRBV27; CDR3: CASSPRGLYNEQFF; DNA: TGTGCCAGCAGTCCCCGCGGACTATACAATGAGCAGTTCTTC
D: .; size: once; J: TRBJ1-1; V: TRBV10-1; CDR3: CASSEGMRWDTEAFF; DNA: TGCGCCAGCAGTGAGGGGATGCGGTGGGACACTGAAGCTTTCTTT
D: .; size: .; J: TRBJ2-6; V: TRBV5-1; CDR3: CASSLGGPFSGANVLTF; DNA: TGCGCCAGCAGCTTGGGGGGACCATTCTCTGGGGCCAACGTCCTGACTTTC
D: .; size: .; J: TRBJ2-2; V: TRBV7-2; CDR3: CASSPLLAGELFF; DNA: TGTGCCAGCAGCCCTCTCCTGGCCGGGGAGCTGTTTTTT
D: .; size: .; J: TRBJ1-6; V: TRBV10-3; CDR3: CAIRGSESIYNSPLHF; DNA: TGTGCCATCCGGGGTTCCGAATCGATTTATAATTCACCCCTCCACTTT
D: .; size: .; J: TRBJ2-1; V: TRBV9; CDR3: CASSSGLGSYNEQFF; DNA: TGTGCCAGCAGCTCGGGACTGGGATCTTACAATGAGCAGTTCTTC
D: TRBD2; size: once; J: TRBJ2-1; V: TRBV27; CDR3: CASTSGSDDEQFF; DNA: TGTGCCAGCACTAGCGGGAGTGACGATGAGCAGTTCTTC
D: TRBD2; size: .; J: TRBJ2-1; V: TRBV4-1; CDR3: CASSPRAGTLYNEQFF; DNA: TGCGCCAGCAGCCCCCGAGCGGGAACCCTCTACAATGAGCAGTTCTTC
D: TRBD2; size: .; J: TRBJ2-3; V: TRBV27; CDR3: CASSLPGLAVSTDTQYF; DNA: TGTGCCAGCAGTCTACCGGGACTAGCGGTTTCCACAGATACGCAGTATTTT
D: TRBD1; size: .; J: TRBJ1-1; V: TRBV27; CDR3: CASSDRDDTEAFF; DNA: TGTGCCAGCAGCGACAGGGATGACACTGAAGCTTTCTTT
D: .; size: once; J: TRBJ2-2; V: TRBV9; CDR3: CASSTGQNTGELFF; DNA: TGTGCCAGCAGCACGGGACAGAACACCGGGGAGCTGTTTTTT
D: .; size: .; J: TRBJ2-7; V: TRBV19; CDR3: CASTDREDNEQYF; DNA: TGTGCCAGTACAGACAGGGAGGACAACGAGCAGTACTTC
D: .; size: .; J: TRBJ2-1; V: TRBV29-1; CDR3: CSVGWGEQFF; DNA: TGCAGCGTTGGGTGGGGCGAGCAGTTCTTC
D: TRBD2; size: .; J: TRBJ2-1; V: TRBV9; CDR3: CASSGSGRAYEQFF; DNA: TGTGCCAGCAGCGGTAGCGGGAGGGCCTATGAGCAGTTCTTC
D: TRBD1; size: few; J: TRBJ2-7; V: TRBV7-9; CDR3: CASSLGQGGAYEQYF; DNA: TGTGCCAGCAGCCTGGGACAGGGGGGTGCCTACGAGCAGTACTTC
D: .; size: .; J: TRBJ2-7; V: TRBV28; CDR3: CASSFKVGGEREQYF; DNA: TGTGCCAGCAGTTTCAAGGTAGGCGGGGAGCGCGAGCAGTACTTC
D: .; size: .; J: TRBJ1-2; V: TRBV27; CDR3: CASRAGYGYTF; DNA: TGTGCCAGCAGGGCTGGGTATGGCTACACCTTC
D: TRBD2; size: .; J: TRBJ2-3; V: TRBV5-4; CDR3: CASSWTSGRTDTQYF; DNA: TGTGCCAGCAGTTGGACTAGCGGACGCACAGATACGCAGTATTTT